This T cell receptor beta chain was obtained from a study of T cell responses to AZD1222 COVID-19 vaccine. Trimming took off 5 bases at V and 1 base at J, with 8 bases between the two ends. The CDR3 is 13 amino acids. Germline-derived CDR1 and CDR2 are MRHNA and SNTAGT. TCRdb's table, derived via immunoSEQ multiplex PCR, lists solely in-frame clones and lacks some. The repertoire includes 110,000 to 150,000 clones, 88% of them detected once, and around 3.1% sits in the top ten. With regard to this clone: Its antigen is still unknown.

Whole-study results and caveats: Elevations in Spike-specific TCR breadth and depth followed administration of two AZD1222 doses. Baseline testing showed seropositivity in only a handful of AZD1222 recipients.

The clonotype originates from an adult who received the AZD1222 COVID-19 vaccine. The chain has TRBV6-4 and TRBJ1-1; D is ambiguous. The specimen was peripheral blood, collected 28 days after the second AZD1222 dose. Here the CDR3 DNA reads TGTGCCAGCAGTTTGACGGGGAACACTGAAGCTTTCTTT. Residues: CASSLTGNTEAFF.